Shown below are 20 T cell receptor beta chains from a single sample sequenced in a study of molecular identifiers for immune sequencing clone quantification. MiXCR, applied by TCRdb to the PCR reads, yields one record per CDR3 protein. Among about 510,000 distinct CDR3 sequences listed, over 20% were seen once. Sequencing was performed on naive CD8+ T cells from blood, with Jurkat cell RNA spiked in. Subset of the sample: FACS-sorted CD8+CD4-CCR7+CD45RA+ naive T cells. The receptor source for this set is a human donor in good health. Some libraries in this study had Jurkat cell RNA spiked in.

This clonotype was counted many times. This chain connects TRBV6-5 to TRBJ2-7; D is unclear. From germline, CDR1 is MNHEY and CDR2 SVGAGI. The CDR3 covers 14 residues. The V and J ends lost 0 bases and 6 bases respectively, with 12 bases between them. The CDR3 protein is CASSYSTSIGEQYF. Here the CDR3 DNA reads TGTGCCAGCAGTTACTCGACGTCTATCGGCGAGCAGTACTTC.

In its sample, this clonotype was seen many times. The chain has TRBV2 and TRBJ2-3; 11 nucleotides agree with TRBD2. The ends lost 6 bases at V and 3 bases at J; junction bases unmatched: 8. Germline CDR1 SNHLY, CDR2 FYNNEI. CDR3 length: 16 amino acids. The CDR3 sequence: CASRHLTSGMTDTQYF. CDR3 sequence (DNA): TGTGCCAGCAGACACTTGACTAGCGGGATGACAGATACGCAGTATTTT.

This clonotype occurred a few times. The chain links TRBV9 to TRBJ1-3; TRBD1 aligns across 7 bases. The CDR3 sequence is 17 residues long. V dropped 0 bases and J dropped 4; count of bases not matched to a gene: 10. Germline CDR1 reads SGDLS; CDR2 reads YYNGEE. The chain's CDR3 is CASSVAGGGAFGNTIYF. The CDR3 nucleotides are TGTGCCAGCAGCGTAGCGGGAGGGGGCGCCTTCGGAAACACCATATATTTT.

This clonotype was counted between two and nine times. CDR3 sequence reads: CAWRHGQGYNEQFF. The CDR3 DNA sequence: TGTGCCTGGAGGCACGGACAGGGTTACAATGAGCAGTTCTTC. This chain uses TRBV30 with TRBJ2-1; 8 nucleotides align to TRBD1. V lost 3 bases and J lost 4; bases outside the gene matches: 5. The CDR3 spans 14 residues. Germline CDR1 and CDR2: GTSNPN and SVGIG (reference sequence).

The chain employs TRBV25-1 and TRBJ1-3; D might be TRBD1 (6 bases). The V end was cut by 6 bases, the J end by 0 bases, with 12 bases between. This CDR3 is built from 15 residues. From germline, CDR1 is MGHDK and CDR2 SYGVNS. The CDR3 DNA follows: TGTGCCAGCAGGGACAGCGCGTTCTCTGGAAACACCATATATTTT. Protein: CASRDSAFSGNTIYF.

In its sample, this clonotype was seen many times. The chain combines TRBV24-1 with TRBJ2-1; D call uncertain. This CDR3 has 18 amino acids. The V end was cut by 3 bases, the J end by 6 bases, with 23 bases between. CDR1 and CDR2 from the germline V gene are KGHDR and SFDVKD. As DNA, the CDR3 is TGTGCCACCAGTGATCATGACACCCCTGGTCTGAAGGGCAATGAGCAGTTCTTC. Encoded protein: CATSDHDTPGLKGNEQFF.

J is TRBJ2-1 and V is TRBV7-9; D gene unclear. The germline V and J ends were trimmed by 5 bases and 8 bases, with 19 bases remaining between them. CDR3 length equals 15 residues. CDR1 is SEHNR, CDR2 FQNEAQ, per germline (reference sequence). The CDR3 loop is CASSIRDPQSDEQFF. As DNA, the CDR3 is TGTGCCAGCAGCATCAGAGATCCCCAGTCGGATGAGCAGTTCTTC.

In its sample, this clonotype was seen many times. CDR3 region: CASSQESWTSETQYF. DNA for the CDR3: TGCGCCAGCAGCCAAGAATCCTGGACATCGGAGACCCAGTACTTC. The chain is built from TRBV4-3 and TRBJ2-5; a weak D match, TRBD1 (5 bases). Germline CDR1 is LGHNA and CDR2 is YSLEER. V lost 0 bases to trimming and J lost 5 bases, with 13 bases between them. CDR3 length: 15 residues.

Comments on this clonotype: A much larger clonotype is one base distant, so this may be a read error. The chain has TRBV4-3 and TRBJ1-3; D is ambiguous. CDR1 LGHNA and CDR2 YSLEER come from the germline V gene. Trimming cost V 1 base and J 0 bases, with 7 bases left between them. CDR3 length: 15 amino acids. The CDR3 spells CASSQGRASGNTIYF. Written as DNA, the CDR3 is TGCGCCAGCAGCCAAGGCCGGGCCTCTGGAAACACCATATATTTT.

This clonotype was seen only a few times. The chain uses TRBV7-9 and TRBJ2-7; possibly TRBD1 or TRBD2 for D (6 bases each). V was cut by 8 bases and J by 0 bases, with 14 bases left in between. This CDR3 contains 14 residues. The germline gives CDR1 SEHNR, CDR2 FQNEAQ (reference sequence). CDR3 protein: CASVGGLSSYEQYF. The DNA for the CDR3 is TGTGCCAGCGTAGGGGGACTTAGCTCCTACGAGCAGTACTTC.

The rearrangement joins TRBV5-1 to TRBJ2-7, with 7 bases matching TRBD1. V was pared by 0 bases and J by 7 bases, with 7 bases of the junction left unmatched. This CDR3 contains 14 residues. Germline V gives CDR1 SGHRS, CDR2 YFSETQ. The CDR3 nucleotides are TGCGCCAGCAGCTTGGTACAGGGGATGGGGGAGCAGTACTTC. Its protein is CASSLVQGMGEQYF.

The gene calls are TRBV12-3 or TRBV12-4 and TRBJ2-1; D call uncertain. CDR3 length equals 12 residues. V shed 5 bases and J shed 5 bases, with 7 bases lying between them. The CDR3 loop is CASSHSNNEQFF. In nucleotides, the CDR3 is TGTGCCAGCAGTCACAGTAACAATGAGCAGTTCTTC.

CDR3 amino acids: CASSLVGGTGGPETQYF. The DNA for the CDR3 is TGTGCCAGCAGCTTGGTGGGGGGGACAGGGGGACCAGAGACCCAGTACTTC. The rearrangement uses TRBV7-9 and TRBJ2-5; 11 bases fit TRBD1. The germline gives CDR1 SEHNR, CDR2 FQNEAQ (reference sequence). The CDR3 has 17 residues. V lost 3 bases to trimming and J lost 4 bases; unmatched junction nucleotides: 10.

The chain joins TRBV10-3 to TRBJ2-7, with D maybe TRBD2 (6 bases). Germline V gene sequence: CDR1 ENHRY, CDR2 SYGVKD. The ends were cut back, 2 bases at V and 4 bases at J, with 21 bases in the middle. The CDR3 consists of 17 residues. DNA for the CDR3: TGTGCCATCAGTGAGGTACAGTCAACGGTGGGGACTTACGAGCAGTACTTC. It is translated as CAISEVQSTVGTYEQYF.

The count of this clonotype is one. The rearrangement links TRBV12-3 or TRBV12-4 to TRBJ2-7, with D tentatively TRBD1 (5 bases). This CDR3 is built from 16 residues. V was clipped by 6 bases and J by 6 bases, with 24 bases between them. The CDR3 is CASSPAGHLQKGEQYF. In DNA, the CDR3 is TGTGCCAGCAGCCCCGCTGGACACCTCCAAAAGGGCGAGCAGTACTTC.

This clonotype turned up a few times. The rearrangement uses TRBV6-6 and TRBJ2-7; maybe TRBD1 (6 bases). CDR1 and CDR2 (germline): MNHNY, SVGAGI (reference sequence). V dropped 0 bases and J dropped 0 bases, with 9 bases sitting between them. This CDR3 contains 15 residues. The CDR3 DNA sequence: TGTGCCAGCAGTTACTCGGACAGCAGCTCCTACGAGCAGTACTTC. Protein sequence: CASSYSDSSSYEQYF.

The chain has TRBV11-2 and TRBJ2-1; 11 nucleotides align to TRBD2. Germline V CDR1 and CDR2: SGHAT, FQNNGV. J lost 9 bases, V lost 3 bases, and 7 bases had no gene match. The CDR3 is made up of 15 amino acids. The CDR3 is CASSFRTSGFGEQFF. The DNA for the CDR3 is TGTGCCAGCAGCTTTAGGACTAGCGGGTTTGGTGAGCAGTTCTTC.

On this clonotype: A single base separates this from a much larger clone, so it may be a read error. Likely a read error: the CDR3 ends without its conserved phenylalanine or tryptophan. The V call is TRBV7-9, the J call TRBJ2-3; 10 bases agree with TRBD2. Germline V gene lookup returns CDR1 SEHNR and CDR2 FQNEAQ (reference sequence). The junction had 3 bases not matched to a gene; V was cut back by 7 bases and J by 2 bases. The length of the CDR3 is 14 residues. CDR3 DNA: TGTGCCAGCAACGGACTAGCGGACACAGATACGCAGTATTCT. Translation gives CASNGLADTDTQYS.

Here the CDR3 reads CSARAPLTSAMGEQFF. The CDR3, as DNA: TGCAGTGCTAGAGCCCCCCTTACTAGCGCCATGGGGGAGCAGTTCTTC. The chain recombines TRBV20-1 with TRBJ2-1; 7 nucleotides match TRBD2. Unmatched junction bases numbered 16, after V lost 1 base and J lost 10 bases. This CDR3 spans 16 amino acids. Germline V gene sequence: CDR1 DFQATT, CDR2 SNEGSKA (reference sequence).

This clonotype came up many times. The chain uses TRBV29-1 and TRBJ2-2, with 7 bases that match TRBD1. The CDR3 runs 13 residues. CDR1 SQVTM and CDR2 ANQGSEA come from the germline V gene. J gave up 6 bases and V 7 bases, and 8 bases lay outside the gene matches. CDR3 DNA: TGCAGCGGTGACACCGGGACAGCCGGGGAGCTGTTTTTT. Translation: CSGDTGTAGELFF.